This T cell receptor beta chain stems from a study of T cell responses to AZD1222 COVID-19 vaccine. CDR1 ENHRY and CDR2 SYGVKD come from the germline V gene. Trimming left V 4 bases short and J 4 bases short, with 12 bases between. The CDR3 loop spans 14 amino acids. This clone was picked up a small number of times. Its matching antigen is unknown. General observations from the study: Mostly white British, mostly female donors; authors suggested clonal diversity may be underestimated.

Clones were sequenced by immunoSEQ multiplex PCR, and TCRdb holds only the in-frame ones, with some missing. The sample lists about 220,000 clones, more than 85% occurring once. The rearrangement uses TRBV10-3 and TRBJ2-3; D remains ambiguous. This receptor was taken from an adult in good health. The sample was peripheral blood, taken on day 0 of MenACWY control vaccination. CDR3 in amino acids: CAISARQDADTQYF. In nucleotides, the CDR3 is TGTGCCATCAGTGCTCGACAAGATGCAGATACGCAGTATTTT.